The rows below give T cell receptor beta chains drawn from one sample of a study of T cells in Graves' hyperthyroidism and ophthalmopathy. Using its own MiXCR run on the multiplex PCR reads, TCRdb lists one record per CDR3 protein. The repertoire consists of 300,000 or so distinct CDR3 sequences, with approximately 15% occurring once and the leading ten covering 33%. The sequenced material came from blood. These receptors were obtained from a man aged 25 to 40 with Graves' hyperthyroidism. CDR3s include the opening cysteine and the closing phenylalanine or tryptophan. A D gene is named only where the DNA matches it firmly. Where a row states a size, it is once, few, many or the class of an expanded clone; other rows omit it.

V,J,D,size,DNA,CDR3
TRBV7-4,TRBJ2-3,-,many,TGTGCCAGCAGCCCTCCCCCAGAGGGGACAGATACGCAGTATTTT,CASSPPPEGTDTQYF
TRBV20-1,TRBJ2-2,-,many,TGCAGTGCTAGGTGGCGACCGGGACCGGGCGGGGAGCTGTTTTTT,CSARWRPGPGGELFF
TRBV29-1,TRBJ2-1,TRBD2,few,TGCAGCGTGGGGGGGAACTGGGCTAGCGGGAGCGGCAATGAGCAGTTCTTC,CSVGGNWASGSGNEQFF
TRBV28,TRBJ1-4,TRBD1,many,TGTGCCAGCAGAACAGGGGGAGCGGAAAAACTGTTTTTT,CASRTGGAEKLFF
TRBV6-1,TRBJ1-1,TRBD1,many,TGTGCCAGCAGTAAGAGACAGGGTGGGAACACTGAAGCTTTCTTT,CASSKRQGGNTEAFF
TRBV30,TRBJ2-1,-,-,TGTGCCTGGGGTGTAAGGCAGCAAATCCTTACCTACAATGAGCAGTTCTTC,CAWGVRQQILTYNEQFF
TRBV20-1,TRBJ2-1,-,few,TGCAGTGCCGAAACGCCCGGCTGGGGCGGGGGCGGTCAAAGTTCCGGCTACAATGAGCAGTTCTTC,CSAETPGWGGGGQSSGYNEQFF
TRBV20-1,TRBJ2-2,-,-,TGCAGTGCTAGATCTGACAAACCCACCGGGGAGCTGTTTTTT,CSARSDKPTGELFF
TRBV27,TRBJ2-7,-,many,TGTGCCAGCAGTTTATCGGGCGGCAGCTCCTACGAGCAGTACTTC,CASSLSGGSSYEQYF
TRBV12-3/TRBV12-4,TRBJ2-7,-,many,TGTGCCAGCAGTCCCCCTTTGGCTAAGGAGCAGTACTTC,CASSPPLAKEQYF
TRBV24-1,TRBJ2-2,-,many,TGTGCCACCAGTGCCATGGGGAGGGGGGACACCGGGGAGCTGTTTTTT,CATSAMGRGDTGELFF
TRBV5-8,TRBJ2-1,-,few,TGTGCCAGTAGTGCGCCGGGACTTTTTTCTGTTGAGCAGTTCTTC,CASSAPGLFSVEQFF
TRBV12-3/TRBV12-4,TRBJ2-7,-,many,TGTGCCAGCAGTTCGCAGGGGCGCGAGCAGTACTTC,CASSSQGREQYF
TRBV9,TRBJ1-5,-,many,TGTGCCAGCAGCGTAGGGGTAGGGGCAAGCAATCAGCCCCAGCATTTT,CASSVGVGASNQPQHF
TRBV27,TRBJ2-7,-,many,TGTGCCAGCAGCCTGGCCTTTAGCTACGAGCAGTACTTC,CASSLAFSYEQYF
TRBV12-3/TRBV12-4,TRBJ2-5,-,few,TGTGCCAGCAGTCCGGAAGAATTATTCTTCCGAGAGACCCAGTACTTC,CASSPEELFFRETQYF
TRBV20-1,TRBJ2-3,TRBD2,few,TGCGGTGGTCTCGGGAGGGTTCCAGATACGCAGTATTTT,CGGLGRVPDTQYF
TRBV11-2,TRBJ1-3,-,many,TGTGCCAGCAGCTTAGACTTACCTCCTGGAAACACCATATATTTT,CASSLDLPPGNTIYF
TRBV5-1,TRBJ1-2,TRBD1,few,TGCGCCAGCAGCTTGGATATTACAGGGGACTATGGCTACACCTTC,CASSLDITGDYGYTF
TRBV5-5,TRBJ2-1,-,few,TGTGCCAGCAGCTTGAAGGGGTGGACGTCTCCCAAGGCAAACAATGAGCAGTTCTTC,CASSLKGWTSPKANNEQFF
TRBV20-1,TRBJ1-2,TRBD1,many,TGCAACGCACAGGGGGTGGAGGGCTACACCTTC,CNAQGVEGYTF
TRBV27,TRBJ2-5,TRBD2,few,TGTGCCAGCAGTTATACTTGGGGACTAGGGGAGACCCAGTACTTC,CASSYTWGLGETQYF
TRBV20-1,TRBJ1-6,-,many,TGCAGTGCTAGAAGTCTTAATTTGAATTCACCCCTCCACTTT,CSARSLNLNSPLHF
TRBV9,TRBJ2-7,-,-,TGTGCCAGCAGCGTCAGGGCCGACAGCGAGCAGTACTTC,CASSVRADSEQYF
TRBV20-1,TRBJ2-3,-,many,TGCAGTGCTAAACGACCCGCGGTCGATACGCAGTATTTT,CSAKRPAVDTQYF
TRBV30,TRBJ1-5,-,many,TGTGCAGTAGATGGGAGCAATCAGCCCCAGCATTTT,CAVDGSNQPQHF
TRBV3-1,TRBJ2-1,-,many,TGTGCCAGCAGCCAACGACTAGGGAATGAGCAGTTCTTC,CASSQRLGNEQFF
TRBV4-1,TRBJ2-1,TRBD2,-,TGCGCCAGCAGCGGTGTAGCGGGAGGGCCTGACAATAAGCAGTTCTTC,CASSGVAGGPDNKQFF
TRBV27,TRBJ2-1,TRBD2,few,TGTGCCAGCAGTCCGGGGGGAAACAATGAGCAGTTCTTC,CASSPGGNNEQFF
TRBV5-1,TRBJ2-2,TRBD1,many,TGCGCCAGCAGCTGGACCGGGACAGGGTCAAACACCGGGGAGCTGTTTTTT,CASSWTGTGSNTGELFF
TRBV28,TRBJ2-1,-,-,TGTGCCAGCGGCTCTAGGGGGGAGATAAATGAGCAGTTCTTC,CASGSRGEINEQFF
TRBV7-3,TRBJ2-3,-,many,TGTGCCAGCAGCCCAGTCGGGGGAGCCGACACAGATACGCAGTATTTT,CASSPVGGADTDTQYF
TRBV7-2,TRBJ2-3,-,many,TGTGCCAGCAGTCTTCAGGCGGAAGATACGCAGTATTTT,CASSLQAEDTQYF
TRBV6-2/TRBV6-3,TRBJ1-5,-,many,TGTGCCAGCAGACAGGGAAGCAATCAGCCCCAGCATTTT,CASRQGSNQPQHF
TRBV2,TRBJ1-2,-,many,TGTGCCAGCGCGCCCCAGACAAGCTCCTATGGCTACACCTTC,CASAPQTSSYGYTF
TRBV4-1,TRBJ2-1,-,-,TGCGCCAGCAGCCAAGATCCAACCCTCAATGAGCAGTTCTTC,CASSQDPTLNEQFF
TRBV24-1,TRBJ2-3,TRBD2,many,TGTGCCACCAGTGATTTCCTAGCGGACTACACAGATACGCAGTATTTT,CATSDFLADYTDTQYF
TRBV7-9,TRBJ1-2,TRBD1,few,TGTGCCAGCAGCGTTGACAGGGCTCCTTCTAACTATGGCTACACCTTC,CASSVDRAPSNYGYTF